Detailed here is one T cell receptor beta chain. Germline values: CDR1 DFQATT, CDR2 SNEGSKA (reference sequence). The CDR3 contains 14 residues. V lost 3 bases to trimming and J lost 2 bases, with 12 bases between them. The data originate from a study of early T cells in non-severe SARS-CoV-2 infection. Background on the study: It was bulk RNA from unsorted whole blood that was sequenced, and the chains were unpaired.

TCRdb fed the 5' RACE reads into MiXCR, producing one record per CDR3 protein. This sample has about 56,000 distinct CDR3 sequences, with around 15% found just once. This TCR was recovered from an adult who was a healthcare worker with PCR-confirmed SARS-CoV-2 infection or an uninfected control (not recorded which). The sample here was whole blood, taken at baseline. The chain uses TRBV20-1 and TRBJ2-3; D remains ambiguous. This CDR3 reads CSASMPTTTDTQYF. In DNA, the CDR3 is TGCAGTGCTAGTATGCCTACAACCACAGATACGCAGTATTTT.